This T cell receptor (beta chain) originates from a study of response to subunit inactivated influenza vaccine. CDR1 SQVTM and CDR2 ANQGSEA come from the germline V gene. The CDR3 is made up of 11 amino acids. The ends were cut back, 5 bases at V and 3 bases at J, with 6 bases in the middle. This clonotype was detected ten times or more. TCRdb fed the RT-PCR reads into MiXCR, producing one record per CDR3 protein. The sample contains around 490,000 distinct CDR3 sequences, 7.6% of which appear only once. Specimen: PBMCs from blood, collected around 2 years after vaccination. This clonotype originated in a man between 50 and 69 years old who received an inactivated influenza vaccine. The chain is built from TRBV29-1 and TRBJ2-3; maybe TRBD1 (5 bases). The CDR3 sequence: CSVQGTDTQYF. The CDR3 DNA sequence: TGCAGCGTTCAGGGAACAGATACGCAGTATTTT.